This entry lists 5 T cell receptor beta chains sequenced from one sample in a study of blood T cell repertoires in COVID-19. Sequencing was performed with immunoSEQ multiplex PCR; in TCRdb, only in-frame clones are kept and a portion is missing. The repertoire holds approximately 280,000 clones, with approximately 90% as singletons. Specimen: peripheral blood. Source of these receptors: a woman aged 60-75 years with acute or convalescent COVID-19.

The chain employs TRBV28 and TRBJ2-7; TRBD2 agrees at 8 bases. The J segment lost 4 bases and the V segment lost 4 bases, leaving 15 bases of the junction unmatched. This CDR3 is 17 amino acids long. The germline gives CDR1 MDHEN, CDR2 SYDVKM. The CDR3 bases are TGTGCCAGCAGTTCCTCTTGGGCCGGGGGGGAAGGGTACGAGCAGTACTTC. It encodes CASSSSWAGGEGYEQYF.

The rearrangement uses TRBV7-9 and TRBJ1-1, with a possible D match to TRBD1 (5 bases). V was trimmed by 4 bases and J by 1 base, leaving 13 bases between them. The CDR3 contains 15 residues. Germline V CDR1 and CDR2: SEHNR, FQNEAQ (reference sequence). CDR3 residues: CASSSLDTPNTEAFF. The CDR3 DNA is TGTGCCAGCAGCTCCTTGGACACCCCGAACACTGAAGCTTTCTTT.

This clone turned up a few times. This chain links TRBV5-8 with TRBJ2-3; TRBD2 matches 14 bases. V lost 4 bases and J lost 2; bases outside the gene matches: 3. This CDR3 is 16 amino acids long. Germline V gene sequence: CDR1 SGHTS, CDR2 YDEGEE. The CDR3 DNA sequence: TGTGCCAGCAGCAGGGGACTAGCGGGGGTCACAGATACGCAGTATTTT. As protein: CASSRGLAGVTDTQYF.

The chain has TRBV28 and TRBJ1-1; TRBD1 is a possible D gene (6 bases). Germline CDR1 reads MDHEN; CDR2 reads SYDVKM. The germline V and J ends were trimmed by 3 bases and 7 bases, with 15 bases remaining between them. The CDR3 has 14 amino acids. The CDR3 DNA reads as TGTGCCAGCAGTTTTTCCTTATGGACAGTTGAAGCTTTCTTT. Its protein product is CASSFSLWTVEAFF.

The chain links TRBV19 to TRBJ2-7, with D possibly TRBD1 on 6 matching bases. Trimming shortened V by 8 bases and J by 0 bases, and 14 bases separated the two germline ends. CDR1 is LNHDA, CDR2 SQIVND, per germline (reference sequence). This CDR3 has 14 amino acids. For the CDR3, the DNA is TGTGCCAGTCGGCGACAGGCGGGCTCCTACGAGCAGTACTTC. It codes for CASRRQAGSYEQYF.